These 23 T cell receptor beta chains were all obtained from the same sample, sequenced in a study of blood T cell repertoires in COVID-19. TCRdb keeps only in-frame clones here, not all; method: immunoSEQ multiplex PCR. This table has approximately 200,000 clones, 79% appearing once. The sequenced sample consisted of peripheral blood. The receptors were sampled from a man aged 60 to 69 with active or convalescent COVID-19.

The V and J genes are TRBV29-1 and TRBJ1-2, with D unclear. This CDR3 region has 10 residues. Germline loops: CDR1 SQVTM, CDR2 ANQGSEA. Trimming left V 3 bases short and J 3 bases short, with 2 bases between. The CDR3 sequence: CSVDDYGYTF. CDR3 in DNA: TGCAGCGTTGACGACTATGGCTACACCTTC.

This clone has just a few counts. This chain connects TRBV18 to TRBJ2-1, with TRBD1 identical over 11 bases. Unmatched junction bases numbered 1, after V lost 3 bases and J lost 6 bases. The CDR3 is 14 residues long. The germline gives CDR1 KGHSH, CDR2 LQKENI. CDR3 coding DNA: TGTGCCAGCTCACCGGACAGGGGGCTCAATGAGCAGTTCTTC. Translating gives CASSPDRGLNEQFF.

The chain has TRBV12-3 or TRBV12-4 and TRBJ2-4; 7 bases line up with TRBD1. This CDR3 has 13 residues. V was clipped by 6 bases and J by 7 bases; unmatched bases: 6. CDR3 sequence (DNA): TGTGCCAGCAGCCCAGACAGGGTTAACATTCAGTACTTC. It translates to CASSPDRVNIQYF.

The rearrangement uses TRBV29-1 and TRBJ2-2; a weak D match, TRBD1 (6 bases). The CDR3 spans 14 residues. V gave up 4 bases and J gave up 0 bases, with 9 bases separating them. Germline V CDR1 and CDR2: SQVTM, ANQGSEA. CDR3 DNA sequence: TGCAGCGTTGTGGGGGCGACGAACACCGGGGAGCTGTTTTTT. Translated, it gives CSVVGATNTGELFF.

The CDR3 DNA reads as TGTGCCAGCAGCTTGGCGACTAGCAGAATCACAGATACGCAGTATTTT. Amino acid sequence: CASSLATSRITDTQYF. V is TRBV5-6 and J is TRBJ2-3; TRBD2 agrees at 7 bases. The CDR3 loop spans 16 amino acids. Germline assignment: CDR1 SGHDT and CDR2 YYEEEE. V dropped 0 bases and J dropped 2; count of bases not matched to a gene: 6.

The rearrangement joins TRBV29-1 to TRBJ1-2, with a weak D call TRBD1 (5 bases). Between the trimmed V and J ends, which lost 4 bases and 4 bases, there was a span of 10 bases. CDR1 and CDR2 from the germline V gene are SQVTM and ANQGSEA. The CDR3 is 12 amino acids. CDR3 DNA sequence: TGCAGCGTTGTAAGACAGCTCTATGGCTACACCTTC. It translates to CSVVRQLYGYTF. Drawing the rest from reference TRBV29-1 and TRBJ1-2, the complete variable domain is SAVISQKPSRDICQRGTSLTIQCQVDSQVTMMFWYRQQPGQSLTLIATANQGSEATYESGFVIDKFPISRPNLTFSTLTVSNMSPEDSSIYLCSVVRQLYGYTFGSGTRLTVV.

The sample holds one count of this clone. The chain's CDR3 is CASRQGGGTDTQYF. In DNA form, the CDR3 reads TGTGCCAGTAGACAGGGGGGGGGCACAGATACGCAGTATTTT. This rearrangement joins TRBV19 to TRBJ2-3, with D perhaps TRBD1 (8 bases). Germline V CDR1 and CDR2: LNHDA, SQIVND (reference sequence). The CDR3 length is 14 residues. V was shortened by 6 bases and J by 1 base, with 11 bases between the two germline ends.

The chain has TRBV11-2 and TRBJ1-2; D is possibly TRBD1 (6 bases). Germline values: CDR1 SGHAT, CDR2 FQNNGV. V shed 1 base and J shed 4 bases, with 13 bases lying between them. This CDR3 spans 15 amino acids. CDR3 residues: CASSLAGGDAYGYTF. The DNA of the CDR3 is TGTGCCAGCAGCTTAGCTGGGGGCGATGCCTATGGCTACACCTTC.

This chain uses TRBV18 with TRBJ1-5; D is ambiguous. V was trimmed by 10 bases and J by 1 base, leaving 11 bases between them. Germline CDR1 is KGHSH and CDR2 is LQKENI. The CDR3 is 13 residues long. The CDR3 nucleotides read TGTGCCACGTGGGAGGGAAGCAATCAGCCCCAGCATTTT. The encoded protein is CATWEGSNQPQHF.

Only one count was recorded for this clone. The J gene is TRBJ1-2, the V gene TRBV6-1, with D perhaps TRBD1 (6 bases). Trimming removed 3 bases from V and 1 base from J, with 15 bases in between. This CDR3 contains 16 residues. Germline CDR1 is MNHNS and CDR2 is SASEGT. The CDR3 protein is CASSDLARGGNYGYTF. The CDR3 bases are TGTGCCAGCAGTGACCTAGCGAGGGGGGGTAACTATGGCTACACCTTC.

The chain couples TRBV3-1 (or the pseudogene TRBV3-2) to TRBJ2-1, with 8 nucleotides matching TRBD1. The CDR3 contains 15 residues. From germline, CDR1 is LGHDT and CDR2 YNNKEL (reference sequence). V lost 6 bases, J lost 8 bases, and 12 bases stayed unmatched. The CDR3 is CASRSPGGAFDEQFF. CDR3 bases: TGTGCCAGCAGATCGCCAGGGGGCGCGTTCGATGAGCAGTTCTTC.

J is TRBJ2-7 and V is TRBV18, with D perhaps TRBD1 (6 bases). Trimming took off 5 bases at V and 3 bases at J, with 11 bases between the two ends. Germline assignment: CDR1 KGHSH and CDR2 LQKENI. The CDR3 extends over 13 amino acids. The CDR3 here is CASSTGSGYEQYF. In nucleotides, the CDR3 is TGTGCCAGCTCAACAGGGTCAGGCTACGAGCAGTACTTC.

The J gene is TRBJ2-2, the V gene TRBV19, with unresolved D. Deletions cut 6 bases from V and 4 bases from J, with 12 bases between. The CDR3 runs 14 residues. Germline lookup yields CDR1 LNHDA and CDR2 SQIVND (reference sequence). The CDR3 bases are TGTGCCAGTAGGGCCCTAGATCCCACCGGGGAGCTGTTTTTT. Translating gives CASRALDPTGELFF. Full variable domain (outside the CDR3, taken from reference TRBV19 and TRBJ2-2): DGGITQSPKYLFRKEGQNVTLSCEQNLNHDAMYWYRQDPGQGLRLIYYSQIVNDFQKGDIAEGYSVSREKKESFPLTVTSAQKNPTAFYLCASRALDPTGELFFGEGSRLTVL.

The chain recombines TRBV3-1 (or the pseudogene TRBV3-2) with TRBJ2-3, with 15 positions matching TRBD2. V lost 2 bases, J lost 6 bases, and 3 bases stayed unmatched. The CDR3 is 16 amino acids. The germline CDR1 and CDR2 sequences are LGHDT and YNNKEL (reference sequence). Written as DNA, the CDR3 is TGTGCCAGCAGCCAAAGGGGACTAGCGGGAGGCGATACGCAGTATTTT. Amino acid sequence: CASSQRGLAGGDTQYF.

The rearrangement joins TRBV19 to TRBJ2-5; 7 bases fit TRBD2. The germline gives CDR1 LNHDA, CDR2 SQIVND (reference sequence). The junction had 11 bases not matched to a gene; V was cut back by 7 bases and J by 3 bases. This CDR3 is built from 15 residues. As DNA, the CDR3 is TGTGCCAGTAACTCAGCCGGGACTAACAAAGAGACCCAGTACTTC. It specifies CASNSAGTNKETQYF.

The rearrangement links TRBV5-1 to TRBJ2-3, with 9 bases that match TRBD2. Unmatched junction bases numbered 12, after V lost 4 bases and J lost 3 bases. The germline V gene has CDR1 SGHRS and CDR2 YFSETQ. CDR3 size: 17 residues. CDR3 coding DNA: TGCGCCAGCAGCCAAGGGGTAGCGGGAGAAGGAACAGATACGCAGTATTTT. Its translation: CASSQGVAGEGTDTQYF.

This clone has only a few counts. The chain links TRBV6-6 to TRBJ1-3; 9 positions agree with TRBD1. This CDR3 spans 14 amino acids. Germline loops: CDR1 MNHNY, CDR2 SVGAGI (reference sequence). With V trimmed by 2 bases and J by 11 bases, 7 bases remained unmatched. This CDR3 is CASSYGTGKIPIYF. DNA of the CDR3: TGTGCCAGCAGTTACGGGACAGGGAAAATCCCCATATATTTT.

A single count supports this clone. The chain employs TRBV19 and TRBJ1-1; 8 nucleotides match TRBD1. The CDR3 length is 14 residues. Germline V gene sequence: CDR1 LNHDA, CDR2 SQIVND (reference sequence). The trim removed 7 bases at V and 5 bases at J, leaving 9 bases unmatched. Written as DNA, the CDR3 is TGTGCCAGTAAAGTCCAGGGGGCAGATACTGAAGCTTTCTTT. Protein sequence: CASKVQGADTEAFF.

This clone was observed a handful of times. This chain links TRBV7-9 with TRBJ1-3; 9 nucleotides match TRBD1. V was clipped by 8 bases and J by 0 bases; unmatched bases: 5. CDR1 SEHNR and CDR2 FQNEAQ come from the germline V gene (reference sequence). The CDR3 length is 15 residues. CDR3 protein: CASHRGLSSGNTIYF. The CDR3 DNA follows: TGTGCCAGCCACAGGGGGCTGAGCTCTGGAAACACCATATATTTT.

J is TRBJ2-1 and V is TRBV6-5; TRBD1 matches at 7 bases. Germline CDR1 and CDR2: MNHEY and SVGAGI. The ends lost 6 bases at V and 2 bases at J; junction bases unmatched: 7. The CDR3 length is 15 residues. The CDR3 coding sequence is TGTGCCAGCAGCTACCCGACAGGGCCCTACAATGAGCAGTTCTTC. Translating gives CASSYPTGPYNEQFF.

This clone was seen a handful of times. The chain joins TRBV9 to TRBJ1-1, with 7 bases lining up with TRBD1. The CDR3 has 15 residues. V dropped 0 bases and J dropped 3; count of bases not matched to a gene: 5. Germline values: CDR1 SGDLS, CDR2 YYNGEE. Here the CDR3 reads CASSVAQGSHTEAFF. CDR3 nucleotides: TGTGCCAGCAGCGTAGCACAGGGGTCGCACACTGAAGCTTTCTTT.

The count of this clone is one. The rearrangement joins TRBV5-6 to TRBJ1-2; D gene ambiguous. Germline CDR1 SGHDT, CDR2 YYEEEE. The V end was cut by 4 bases, the J end by 5 bases, with 9 bases between. The CDR3 sequence is 12 residues long. This chain's CDR3 is CASSPRSYGYTF. The CDR3 DNA reads as TGTGCCAGCAGCCCACGGTCTTATGGCTACACCTTC.

This chain links TRBV4-1 with TRBJ2-3; maybe TRBD2 (5 bases). The V and J ends lost 1 base and 6 bases respectively, with 11 bases between them. Germline CDR1 reads MGHRA; CDR2 reads YSYEKL. The CDR3 contains 14 residues. This CDR3 reads CASSQGWERDTQYF. For the CDR3, the DNA is TGCGCCAGCAGCCAAGGGTGGGAGAGGGATACGCAGTATTTT.